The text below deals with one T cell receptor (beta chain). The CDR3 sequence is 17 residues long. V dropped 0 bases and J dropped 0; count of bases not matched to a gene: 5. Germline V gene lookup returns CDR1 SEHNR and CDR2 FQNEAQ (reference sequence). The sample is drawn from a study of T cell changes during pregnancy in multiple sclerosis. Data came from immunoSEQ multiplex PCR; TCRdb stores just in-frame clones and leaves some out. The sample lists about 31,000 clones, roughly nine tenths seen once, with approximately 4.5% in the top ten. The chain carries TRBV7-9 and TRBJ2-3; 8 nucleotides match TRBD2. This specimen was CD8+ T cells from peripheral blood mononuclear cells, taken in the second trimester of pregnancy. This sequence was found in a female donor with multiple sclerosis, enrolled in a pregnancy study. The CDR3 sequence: CASSLADSGISTDTQYF. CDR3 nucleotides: TGTGCCAGCAGCTTAGCGGATAGCGGGATAAGCACAGATACGCAGTATTTT. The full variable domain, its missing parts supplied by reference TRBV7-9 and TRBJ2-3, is DTGVSQNPRHKITKRGQNVTFRCDPISEHNRLYWYRQTLGQGPEFLTYFQNEAQLEKSRLLSDRFSAERPKGSFSTLEIQRTEQGDSAMYLCASSLADSGISTDTQYFGPGTRLTVL.